This TCR beta chain comes out of a study of blood T cell repertoires in COVID-19. Sequencing used immunoSEQ multiplex PCR; TCRdb keeps in-frame clones, though not all of them. The table records about 51,000 clones, 75% to 90% of them present only once. Between the trimmed V and J ends, which lost 8 bases and 7 bases, there was a span of 15 bases. The CDR3 has 13 amino acids. Germline V gene lookup returns CDR1 WNHNN and CDR2 SYGVQD (reference sequence). The sequenced sample consisted of peripheral blood. This receptor was taken from a man in his 60s with acute or convalescent COVID-19. The V gene is TRBV10-1, the J gene TRBJ1-5; D uncertain. CDR3 sequence: CASSPGSRQPQHF. The CDR3 DNA reads TGCGCCAGCTCTCCGGGGAGTCGGCAGCCCCAGCATTTT.